The next 11 T cell receptor beta chains were all read from a single sample in a study of cytomegalovirus exposure and HLA in healthy donors. Primers for the PCR totalled 60 Vbeta and 13 Jbeta. The assay was immunoSEQ multiplex PCR, and TCRdb's table has in-frame clones only and misses some. Of under 200,000 clones listed, approximately 75% are singletons. The source material was PBMCs. These receptors originate from a young man in good health and CMV-seropositive.

V and J are TRBV11-2 and TRBJ2-2; D perhaps matches TRBD1 (5 bases). Germline CDR1 SGHAT, CDR2 FQNNGV. The CDR3 has 16 residues. The V end was cut by 3 bases, the J end by 4 bases, with 15 bases between. The CDR3 sequence: CASSLWGQGSTGELFF. As DNA, the CDR3 is TGTGCCAGCAGCTTGTGGGGCCAGGGAAGCACCGGGGAGCTGTTTTTT.

As for this clone: The junction does not match germline at one end; this may be a read error. Other DNA sequences in the sample encode the same CDR3. The V gene is TRBV6-5, the J gene TRBJ2-7; D is possibly TRBD2 (6 bases). The germline gives CDR1 MNHEY, CDR2 SVGAGI. CDR3 length equals 14 residues. CDR3 sequence (DNA): TGTGCCAGCAGTTACTCGGGGGGAGACTACGAGCAGTACTTT. Protein: CASSYSGGDYEQYF.

CDR3 DNA sequence: TGTGCCAGTAGTATGGAGGATCAGCCCCAGCATTTT. This translates into CASSMEDQPQHF. The V and J genes are TRBV19 and TRBJ1-5; D is uncertain. Trimming cost V 3 bases and J 5 bases, with 5 bases left between them. CDR3 length: 12 residues. The V gene's germline CDR1 is LNHDA and CDR2 SQIVND (reference sequence). The complete variable domain, with remaining parts taken from reference TRBV19 and TRBJ1-5, reads DGGITQSPKYLFRKEGQNVTLSCEQNLNHDAMYWYRQDPGQGLRLIYYSQIVNDFQKGDIAEGYSVSREKKESFPLTVTSAQKNPTAFYLCASSMEDQPQHFGDGTRLSIL.

The chain links TRBV7-9 to TRBJ2-7; tentatively, D is TRBD1 (6 bases). Between the trimmed V and J ends, which lost 5 bases and 1 base, there was a span of 12 bases. From germline, CDR1 is SEHNR and CDR2 FQNEAQ (reference sequence). The CDR3 is made up of 14 amino acids. CDR3 in DNA: TGTGCCAGCAGCCCTAAGGACAGATCCTACGAGCAGTACTTC. It is translated as CASSPKDRSYEQYF. Based on the CDR3 plus reference TRBV7-9 and TRBJ2-7, the full variable domain is DTGVSQNPRHKITKRGQNVTFRCDPISEHNRLYWYRQTLGQGPEFLTYFQNEAQLEKSRLLSDRFSAERPKGSFSTLEIQRTEQGDSAMYLCASSPKDRSYEQYFGPGTRLTVT.

The chain is built from TRBV5-4 and TRBJ1-6, with 7 positions matching TRBD1. V lost 4 bases to trimming and J lost 9 bases; unmatched junction nucleotides: 1. Germline CDR1 and CDR2: SGHNT and YYREEE (reference sequence). The CDR3 totals 12 residues. CDR3 DNA: TGTGCCAGCAGCCGGGACAGTTCACCCCTCCACTTT. As protein: CASSRDSSPLHF.

The V gene is TRBV18, the J gene TRBJ2-6; tentative D call: TRBD2 (6 bases). Deletions cut 2 bases from V and 0 bases from J, with 8 bases between. Germline lookup yields CDR1 KGHSH and CDR2 LQKENI. The CDR3 is made up of 16 amino acids. CDR3 DNA: TGTGCCAGCTCACCAGGGACTGACTCTGGGGCCAACGTCCTGACTTTC. Its protein product is CASSPGTDSGANVLTF.

The chain uses TRBV4-1 and TRBJ2-1; TRBD2 matches at 7 bases. V trimming: 4 bases; J trimming: 8 bases; junction bases outside the gene matches: 8. Germline assignment: CDR1 MGHRA and CDR2 YSYEKL. The CDR3 is 14 residues long. In DNA, the CDR3 is TGCGCCAGCAGCCCAGAGGGAGGGTCTGATGAGCAGTTCTTC. It encodes CASSPEGGSDEQFF.

This chain uses TRBV4-1 with TRBJ2-3; D possibly corresponds to TRBD2 (5 bases). V lost 0 bases to trimming and J lost 0 bases, with 7 bases between them. CDR1 is MGHRA, CDR2 YSYEKL, per germline. The CDR3 runs to 15 residues. The CDR3 DNA is TGCGCCAGCAGCCAAGATTGGACTAGCACAGATACGCAGTATTTT. Protein: CASSQDWTSTDTQYF.

This chain uses TRBV6-5 with TRBJ2-7; 8 nucleotides match TRBD1. This CDR3 spans 13 amino acids. Germline lookup yields CDR1 MNHEY and CDR2 SVGAGI. V shed 6 bases, J shed 5 bases, and the junction held 6 bases outside the gene matches. The CDR3 loop is CASRQGEYHEQYF. The CDR3 DNA is TGTGCCAGCAGACAGGGGGAATACCACGAGCAGTACTTC.

CDR3 coding DNA: TGTGCCAGCAGCGCGGACAGGGGATTCAATCAGCCCCAGCATTTT. Encoded protein: CASSADRGFNQPQHF. The chain recombines TRBV7-6 with TRBJ1-5, with 9 bases identical to TRBD1. The CDR3 spans 15 residues. Germline assignment: CDR1 SGHVS and CDR2 FNYEAQ. Trimming removed 5 bases from V and 3 bases from J; junction bases left unmatched: 5.

The gene calls are TRBV6-6 and TRBJ2-2, with unresolved D. The CDR3 spans 13 residues. The germline gives CDR1 MNHNY, CDR2 SVGAGI (reference sequence). Trimming left V 4 bases short and J 5 bases short, with 8 bases between. CDR3 sequence: CASSSTPTGELFF. CDR3 nucleotide sequence: TGTGCCAGCAGTTCGACTCCAACCGGGGAGCTGTTTTTT.